This T cell receptor (beta chain) was profiled in a study of cytomegalovirus exposure and HLA in healthy donors. Background on the study: Roughly 86 million unique TCRs from HLA-typed donors made up an early data release. General study findings and limits: Most CMV-associated TCR beta chains appeared HLA-restricted in a later analysis. TCR beta chains numbering 164 were designated cytomegalovirus-associated.

This clone was recorded a few times. Its specificity is not known. Primers: 60 Vbeta forward and 13 Jbeta reverse. This table comes from immunoSEQ multiplex PCR, and its TCRdb copy is limited to in-frame clones, with some not included. The sample has about 79,000 clones, around 70% seen once; the top ten hold more than 8%. Germline assignment: CDR1 SGDLS and CDR2 YYNGEE. The CDR3 spans 15 residues. The trim removed 0 bases at V and 7 bases at J, leaving 7 bases unmatched. J is TRBJ1-2 and V is TRBV9, with 9 bases identical to TRBD1. The sequence was obtained from a man aged 35 to 55 in good health and CMV-seropositive. The sequencing input was PBMCs. The DNA for the CDR3 is TGTGCCAGCAGCGTAGACGACAGGGGGGCGACTGGCTACACCTTC. Translation gives CASSVDDRGATGYTF. The full variable domain, completed using reference TRBV9 and TRBJ1-2, is DSGVTQTPKHLITATGQRVTLRCSPRSGDLSVYWYQQSLDQGLQFLIQYYNGEERAKGNILERFSAQQFPDLHSELNLSSLELGDSALYFCASSVDDRGATGYTFGSGTRLTVV.